The clone carrying this T cell receptor beta chain was counted only a few times. This sample stems from a study of blood T cell repertoires in COVID-19. Study as a whole: There were acute and convalescent COVID-19 samples, and they came from the United States, Italy and Spain. T cells, B-cell-depleted T cells, or PBMCs provided the cDNA or gDNA that served as material.

The junction had 7 bases not matched to a gene; V was cut back by 0 bases and J by 8 bases. CDR1 and CDR2 from the germline V gene are KGHSH and LQKENI. The CDR3 contains 15 residues. In the authors' workflow: Nucleated cell counts were estimated from reference gene primer amplification. TCRdb keeps only in-frame clones here, not all; method: immunoSEQ multiplex PCR. The V and J calls and the clone size are those of that table, but D and trimming were determined from the DNA. This table has around 290,000 clones, 75% to 90% appearing once. Followed longitudinally, the Seattle patients had been enrolled during active infection.

This clonotype was sampled from a woman aged 65 to 85 with COVID-19, enrolled during active disease. V is TRBV18 and J is TRBJ2-1, with 7 bases that match TRBD2. The sample consisted of peripheral blood. The CDR3 spells CASSPPISGHDEQFF. In DNA, the CDR3 is TGTGCCAGCTCACCACCGATTAGCGGGCACGATGAGCAGTTCTTC.